This passage covers 17 T cell receptor beta chains from one sample sequenced in a study of early T cells in non-severe SARS-CoV-2 infection. TCRdb re-derived calls from the 5' RACE reads in MiXCR, one entry per CDR3 protein. The sample consists of around 44,000 distinct CDR3 sequences, over 7.5% of them appearing once. The sample was whole blood. These receptors came from an adult who was a healthcare worker with PCR-confirmed SARS-CoV-2 infection or an uninfected control (not recorded which).

CDR3: CASSLTFDSQYF. The CDR3 nucleotides read TGTGCCAGCAGCTTAACCTTCGATTCGCAGTATTTT. This chain uses TRBV7-9 with TRBJ2-3; D is uncertain. Looked up from germline, CDR1 is SEHNR and CDR2 is FQNEAQ (reference sequence). CDR3 size: 12 residues. Trimming took 2 bases from V and 10 from J, leaving 10 bases between them. Using reference TRBV7-9 and TRBJ2-3 for the parts outside the CDR3, the full variable domain is DTGVSQNPRHKITKRGQNVTFRCDPISEHNRLYWYRQTLGQGPEFLTYFQNEAQLEKSRLLSDRFSAERPKGSFSTLEIQRTEQGDSAMYLCASSLTFDSQYFGPGTRLTVL.

V is TRBV28 and J is TRBJ2-2; D may be TRBD1 (5 bases). V was cut by 7 bases and J by 6 bases, with 12 bases left in between. The CDR3 has 13 amino acids. Germline assignment: CDR1 MDHEN and CDR2 SYDVKM. Here the CDR3 reads CASINRLAGELFF. As DNA, the CDR3 is TGTGCCAGCATCAACAGGCTAGCCGGGGAGCTGTTTTTT.

A single count supports this clonotype. Given a much more abundant clone one base away, this may be a read error. V is TRBV5-6 and J is TRBJ2-2, with D uncertain. CDR1 SGHDT and CDR2 YYEEEE come from the germline V gene. The CDR3 is made up of 15 amino acids. CDR3 in DNA: TGTGCCAACAGCCCGCGTACCGCGAACACCGGGGAGCTGTTTTTT. Protein sequence: CANSPRTANTGELFF.

The sample holds many counts of this clonotype. V is TRBV5-1 and J is TRBJ2-5, with D possibly matching TRBD1 (6 bases). The CDR3 consists of 14 residues. Germline values: CDR1 SGHRS, CDR2 YFSETQ. Trimming took 0 bases from V and 2 from J, leaving 8 bases between them. The CDR3 reads CASSLEQGQETQYF. As DNA, the CDR3 is TGCGCCAGCAGCTTGGAACAGGGACAAGAGACCCAGTACTTC.

This clonotype has at least ten counts. The chain uses TRBV6-4 and TRBJ2-1; D may match TRBD1 or TRBD2 (5 bases each). The CDR3 consists of 13 residues. V was clipped by 5 bases and J by 9 bases, with 14 bases between them. The germline gives CDR1 MRHNA, CDR2 SNTAGT. The DNA of the CDR3 is TGTGCCAGCAGTCAACAACGGGACGCTGAGCAGTTCTTC. This gives the protein CASSQQRDAEQFF.

This clonotype came up many times. The chain is built from TRBV10-1 and TRBJ1-2; D is unclear. The CDR3 is made up of 13 amino acids. V lost 6 bases to trimming and J lost 3 bases, with 11 bases between them. Germline loops: CDR1 WNHNN, CDR2 SYGVQD (reference sequence). This chain's CDR3 is CASSDQFHYGYTF. CDR3 coding DNA: TGCGCCAGCAGCGATCAATTCCACTATGGCTACACCTTC.

In its sample, this clonotype was seen many times. This chain connects TRBV20-1 to TRBJ2-7; 8 bases align to TRBD1. V was clipped by 1 base and J by 4 bases; unmatched bases: 6. Germline values: CDR1 DFQATT, CDR2 SNEGSKA (reference sequence). The CDR3 is made up of 14 amino acids. CDR3 amino acids: CSARAIRGRYEQYF. CDR3 sequence (DNA): TGCAGTGCTAGAGCGATCAGGGGGCGGTACGAGCAGTACTTC.

This clonotype was seen many times. This rearrangement joins TRBV20-1 to TRBJ1-1; D unresolved. Trimming stripped 5 bases from V and 0 bases from J, with 13 bases between. CDR1 is DFQATT and CDR2 is SNEGSKA in the germline V gene (reference sequence). The CDR3 length is 14 residues. The CDR3 DNA reads as TGCAGTGCTGCGCAGAGGACCATGAACACTGAAGCTTTCTTT. It is translated as CSAAQRTMNTEAFF.

At least ten counts were recorded for this clonotype. V is TRBV5-1 and J is TRBJ2-3, with a possible D match to TRBD2 (5 bases). The V gene's germline CDR1 is SGHRS and CDR2 YFSETQ. This CDR3 has 15 residues. The V and J ends lost 4 bases and 6 bases respectively, with 18 bases between them. CDR3 in DNA: TGCGCCAGCAGCCCGGAGGCCACCCGCGGCGATACGCAGTATTTT. Amino acid sequence: CASSPEATRGDTQYF.

This clonotype was seen repeatedly, ten times or more. This chain links TRBV19 with TRBJ2-7; 8 bases are shared with TRBD1. Per the germline V gene, CDR1 is LNHDA and CDR2 is SQIVND (reference sequence). Trimming cost V 7 bases and J 2 bases; bases outside gene matches: 7. There are 14 residues in the CDR3. For the CDR3, the DNA is TGTGCCAGTAAGGTAACAGGGGGTGCCTACGAGCAGTACTTC. Amino acids: CASKVTGGAYEQYF.

A note on this clonotype: The junction does not match germline at one end; this may be a read error. The rearrangement links TRBV10-3 to TRBJ2-7, with TRBD2 identical over 7 bases. The germline CDR1 and CDR2 sequences are ENHRY and SYGVKD. There are 13 residues in the CDR3. The CDR3 bases are TGCGCCATCAGTGGGAGGGAGCCCTACGAGCAGTACTTC. Its translation: CAISGREPYEQYF.

Many counts were recorded for this clonotype. The rearrangement joins TRBV12-3 or TRBV12-4 to TRBJ1-2; D perhaps matches TRBD1 (6 bases). Deletions cut 4 bases from V and 13 bases from J, with 22 bases between. CDR3 length: 14 amino acids. The CDR3 reads CASSSALRQAPTTF. The CDR3 DNA reads TGTGCCAGCAGTTCTGCCCTTAGACAGGCGCCCACCACCTTC.

In its sample, this clonotype was seen many times. The V call is TRBV11-2, the J call TRBJ1-1; D is uncertain. This CDR3 is built from 13 residues. Trimming removed 6 bases at V and 0 bases at J, with 8 bases between. CDR1 and CDR2 (germline): SGHAT, FQNNGV. This CDR3 is CASRLPLNTEAFF. The CDR3 bases are TGTGCCAGCAGGCTGCCTTTGAACACTGAAGCTTTCTTT.

This clonotype was seen ten or more times. This chain links TRBV19 with TRBJ2-1; 8 nucleotides agree with TRBD2. V was pared by 8 bases and J by 2 bases, with 11 bases of the junction left unmatched. The CDR3 has 16 amino acids. Germline V gene data show CDR1 as LNHDA and CDR2 as SQIVND (reference sequence). In nucleotides, the CDR3 is TGTGCCAGTTCAGATTTCCTAGCGGGTACCTACAATGAGCAGTTCTTC. It codes for CASSDFLAGTYNEQFF.

A single count supports this clonotype. The J gene is TRBJ1-2, the V gene TRBV7-2; D is unclear. The CDR3 spans 14 residues. CDR1 and CDR2 (germline): SGHTA, FQGNSA. Trimming shortened V by 0 bases and J by 2 bases, and 7 bases separated the two germline ends. CDR3 DNA: TGTGCCAGCAGCTTAGCCCCCGGCAACTATGGCTACACCTTC. This gives the protein CASSLAPGNYGYTF.

There are many counts of this clonotype. The chain employs TRBV5-1 and TRBJ2-7; a possible D gene is TRBD2 (6 bases). The CDR3 contains 15 residues. Trimming removed 0 bases at V and 0 bases at J, with 10 bases between. Germline CDR1 SGHRS, CDR2 YFSETQ. CDR3: CASSLGDSRSYEQYF. Here the CDR3 DNA reads TGCGCCAGCAGCTTGGGGGACTCCCGCTCCTACGAGCAGTACTTC.

In its sample, this clonotype ranks as medium-sized. The chain uses TRBV29-1 and TRBJ1-3; D possibly corresponds to TRBD1 (6 bases). Deletions cut 4 bases from V and 0 bases from J, with 13 bases between. Germline CDR1 SQVTM, CDR2 ANQGSEA. There are 15 residues in the CDR3. The CDR3 region has the DNA TGCAGCGTTGTGGACAGCCTCCACTCTGGAAACACCATATATTTT. This codes for CSVVDSLHSGNTIYF.